The clone carrying this T cell receptor beta chain was found many times. Trimming cost V 4 bases and J 4 bases, with 5 bases left between them. CDR3 length: 10 amino acids. CDR1 DFQATT and CDR2 SNEGSKA come from the germline V gene (reference sequence). The cDNA came from 5'RACE, which used 10-nucleotide random UMIs. Every sequencing run generated over 170 million TCR-beta sequences from 15-18 subjects. One entry per CDR3 protein, called by TCRdb with MiXCR from the 5' RACE reads. The sample contains 40,000 to 55,000 distinct CDR3 sequences, over 4.5% of which appear only once. These data originate in a study of neurological immune-mediated disorders. The T cells used for sorted libraries numbered roughly 910,000, either CD4+ or CD8+.

The rearrangement uses TRBV20-1 and TRBJ2-7; D unclear. The source of this sequence is a woman between 18 and 29 years old with multiple sclerosis. Sequenced material: CD4+ T cells from blood. The CDR3 DNA follows: TGCAGTGCTACTCTTTACGAGCAGTACTTC. Protein product: CSATLYEQYF.